This T cell receptor (beta chain) comes out of a study of CD8 T cells in ankylosing spondylitis. Study results and limitations: Matched synovial fluid from ankylosing spondylitis patients was reported to be enriched for disease-linked clones. What appeared characteristic of ankylosing spondylitis blood was a TCR beta motif of under 10 highly homologous variants.

TCRdb reprocessed the 5' RACE reads with MiXCR, giving one entry per CDR3 protein. The table includes 300,000 to 400,000 distinct CDR3 sequences, approximately 20% detected once. Germline CDR1 SGHNT, CDR2 YYREEE (reference sequence). The trim removed 3 bases at V and 6 bases at J, leaving 4 bases unmatched. CDR3 length: 14 amino acids. This clonotype was counted a few times. Its antigen is unidentified. The chain couples TRBV5-4 to TRBJ1-5, with TRBD1 matching over 9 bases. Sequences were obtained from blood, either unsorted or a sorted T cell fraction (not recorded which). This TCR came from a male donor with ankylosing spondylitis. This CDR3 reads CASSWDRDPQPQHF. The CDR3 coding sequence is TGTGCCAGCAGCTGGGACAGGGACCCTCAGCCCCAGCATTTT. Filled out from reference TRBV5-4 and TRBJ1-5, the complete variable domain reads ETGVTQSPTHLIKTRGQQVTLRCSSQSGHNTVSWYQQALGQGPQFIFQYYREEENGRGNFPPRFSGLQFPNYSSELNVNALELDDSALYLCASSWDRDPQPQHFGDGTRLSIL.